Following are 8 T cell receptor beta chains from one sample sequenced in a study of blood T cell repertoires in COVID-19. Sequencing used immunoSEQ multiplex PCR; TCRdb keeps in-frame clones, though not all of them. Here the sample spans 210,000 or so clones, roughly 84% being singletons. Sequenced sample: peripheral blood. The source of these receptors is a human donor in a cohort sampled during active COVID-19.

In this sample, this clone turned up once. CDR3: CASSPLVLGTGELFF. The DNA for the CDR3 is TGTGCCAGCAGCCCGCTAGTTCTCGGGACCGGGGAGCTGTTTTTT. J is TRBJ2-2 and V is TRBV6-5, with D unresolved. The germline V gene has CDR1 MNHEY and CDR2 SVGAGI. The CDR3 loop spans 15 amino acids. Between the trimmed V and J ends, which lost 6 bases and 5 bases, there was a span of 16 bases.

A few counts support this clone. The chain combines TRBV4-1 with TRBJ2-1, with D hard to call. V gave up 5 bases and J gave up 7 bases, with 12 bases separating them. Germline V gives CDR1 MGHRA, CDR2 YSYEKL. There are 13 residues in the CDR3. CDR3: CASSSYAANEQFF. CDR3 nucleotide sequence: TGCGCCAGCAGCTCATACGCCGCGAATGAGCAGTTCTTC.

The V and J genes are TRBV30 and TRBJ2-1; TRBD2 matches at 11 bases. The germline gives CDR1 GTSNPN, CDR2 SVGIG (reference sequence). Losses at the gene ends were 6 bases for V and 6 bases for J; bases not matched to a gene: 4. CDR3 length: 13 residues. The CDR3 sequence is CACSGRDSNEQFF. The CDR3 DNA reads TGTGCCTGTAGCGGGAGGGATTCCAATGAGCAGTTCTTC.

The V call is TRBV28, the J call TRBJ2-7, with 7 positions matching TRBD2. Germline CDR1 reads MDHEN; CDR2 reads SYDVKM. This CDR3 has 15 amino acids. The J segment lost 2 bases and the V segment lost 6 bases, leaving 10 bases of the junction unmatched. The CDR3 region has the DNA TGTGCCAGCAGCCAGCGGGACTGGGACGCCTACGAGCAGTACTTC. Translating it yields CASSQRDWDAYEQYF.

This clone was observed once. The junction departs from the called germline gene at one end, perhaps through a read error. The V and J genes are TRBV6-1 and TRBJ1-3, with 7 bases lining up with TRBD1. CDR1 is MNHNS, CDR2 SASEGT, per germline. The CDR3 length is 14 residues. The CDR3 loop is CASIEQGSGNTIYF. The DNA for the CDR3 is TGTGCCAGCATTGAACAGGGGTCAGGAAACACCATATATTTT.

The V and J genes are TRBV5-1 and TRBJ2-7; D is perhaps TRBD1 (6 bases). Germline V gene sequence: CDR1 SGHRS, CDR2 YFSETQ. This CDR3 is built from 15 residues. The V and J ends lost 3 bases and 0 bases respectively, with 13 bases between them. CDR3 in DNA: TGCGCCAGCAGCTCTGGACAGTCCGGCTCCTACGAGCAGTACTTC. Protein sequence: CASSSGQSGSYEQYF.

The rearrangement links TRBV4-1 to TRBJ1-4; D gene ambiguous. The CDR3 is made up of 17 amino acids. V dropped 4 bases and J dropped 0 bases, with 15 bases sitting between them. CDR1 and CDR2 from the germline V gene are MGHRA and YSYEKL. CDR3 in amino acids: CASSPRRNLATNEKLFF. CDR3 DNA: TGCGCCAGCAGCCCGAGGAGGAATCTTGCAACTAATGAAAAACTGTTTTTT.

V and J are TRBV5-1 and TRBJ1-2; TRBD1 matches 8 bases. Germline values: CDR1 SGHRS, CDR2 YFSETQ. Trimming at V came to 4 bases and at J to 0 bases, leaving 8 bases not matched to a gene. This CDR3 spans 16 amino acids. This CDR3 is CASSEQGGPSNYGYTF. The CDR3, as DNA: TGCGCCAGCAGCGAACAGGGGGGGCCTTCTAACTATGGCTACACCTTC.